These 17 T cell receptor beta chains came from one sample sequenced in a study of T cell responses to AZD1222 COVID-19 vaccine. This table comes from immunoSEQ multiplex PCR, and its TCRdb copy is limited to in-frame clones, with some not included. Found here are about 150,000 clones, 88% of them singletons; the top ten hold 3% to 3.5%. Sequencing was performed on peripheral blood, taken on day 0 of AZD1222 vaccination. Every receptor here comes from an adult in good health.

This clone was found a few times. The rearrangement uses TRBV11-2 and TRBJ1-5; D remains ambiguous. Per germline, CDR1 SGHAT and CDR2 FQNNGV. The ends were cut back, 1 base at V and 4 bases at J, with 5 bases in the middle. This CDR3 has 13 amino acids. Written as DNA, the CDR3 is TGTGCCAGCAGCTTAGCCGCAAATCAGCCCCAGCATTTT. Translated, it gives CASSLAANQPQHF.

The chain joins TRBV4-3 to TRBJ1-1; D is undetermined. CDR3 length: 13 amino acids. The germline CDR1 and CDR2 sequences are LGHNA and YSLEER. V was clipped by 0 bases and J by 10 bases, with 12 bases between them. CDR3 amino acids: CASSQEWPGGAFF. CDR3 nucleotides: TGCGCCAGCAGCCAAGAATGGCCGGGAGGAGCTTTCTTT.

The CDR3 nucleotides read TGTGCCAGTAGCGAAGACCGGACAGGGGGAAATGAAAAACTGTTTTTT. The encoded protein is CASSEDRTGGNEKLFF. The V call is TRBV19, the J call TRBJ1-4, with 10 bases matching TRBD1. The V segment lost 6 bases and the J segment 5 bases; nucleotides outside the gene matches: 9. The germline V gene has CDR1 LNHDA and CDR2 SQIVND (reference sequence). The CDR3 covers 16 residues.

The chain carries TRBV28 and TRBJ2-7; D uncertain. V was trimmed by 7 bases and J by 1 base, leaving 11 bases between them. Germline V gene data show CDR1 as MDHEN and CDR2 as SYDVKM. The CDR3 sequence is 13 residues long. In DNA form, the CDR3 reads TGTGCCAGCACCGTCGCAGGATCCTACGAGCAGTACTTC. Protein product: CASTVAGSYEQYF.

The chain combines TRBV2 with TRBJ1-6; D call uncertain. The germline V gene encodes CDR1 SNHLY and CDR2 FYNNEI. The CDR3 consists of 13 residues. V was clipped by 8 bases and J by 13 bases, with 18 bases between them. The CDR3 loop is CASVGPKKIPLHF. The CDR3 nucleotides read TGTGCCAGCGTAGGGCCCAAAAAGATTCCCCTCCACTTT.

The chain couples TRBV7-2 to TRBJ2-5, with TRBD2 matching 10 bases. Germline-derived CDR1 and CDR2 are SGHTA and FQGNSA. V shed 4 bases, J shed 0 bases, and the junction held 8 bases outside the gene matches. This CDR3 contains 17 residues. CDR3 sequence: CASSSGRTSGNQETQYF. Here the CDR3 DNA reads TGTGCCAGCAGCTCCGGGAGAACTAGCGGGAACCAAGAGACCCAGTACTTC.

This chain links TRBV7-2 with TRBJ1-1; TRBD1 is a possible D gene (6 bases). This CDR3 has 13 residues. CDR1 and CDR2 from the germline V gene are SGHTA and FQGNSA. Trimming shortened V by 2 bases and J by 5 bases, and 9 bases separated the two germline ends. Written as DNA, the CDR3 is TGTGCCAGCAGCTTACAGGGGAAGACTGAAGCTTTCTTT. It translates to CASSLQGKTEAFF.

The J gene is TRBJ1-5, the V gene TRBV21-1. TRBV21-1 has pseudogene status. The CDR3 covers 20 residues. The CDR3 is CASSKIGAGSVSSCNQPQHF. The CDR3 region has the DNA TGTGCCAGCAGCAAAATCGGAGCAGGGAGTGTGTCTAGTTGCAATCAGCCCCAGCATTTT.

The chain uses TRBV11-2 and TRBJ2-5; 10 positions match TRBD1. V shed 5 bases and J 5 bases; nucleotides not matched to a gene: 5. Germline V CDR1 and CDR2: SGHAT, FQNNGV. The CDR3 is 14 amino acids. The DNA for the CDR3 is TGTGCCAGCAGCCCGCGGACAGGGGGGGAGACCCAGTACTTC. It yields the protein CASSPRTGGETQYF.

In the case of this clone: Other DNA variants within this sample encode the same CDR3. The gene calls are TRBV10-3 and TRBJ1-3; D ambiguous. The V gene lost 2 bases and the J gene lost 3 bases, with 5 bases spanning the gap. The CDR3 is 13 amino acids. The V gene's germline CDR1 is ENHRY and CDR2 SYGVKD. The CDR3 sequence is CAISESIGNTIYF. The CDR3 DNA is TGTGCCATCAGTGAGAGTATTGGAAACACCATATATTTT.

In its sample, this clone was seen once. CDR3 loop: CASSQGGATNEKLFF. DNA for the CDR3: TGCGCCAGCAGCCAGGGAGGGGCAACTAATGAAAAACTGTTTTTT. The chain carries TRBV5-1 and TRBJ1-4; D is perhaps TRBD1 (5 bases). With 4 bases removed from V and 0 bases from J, the gap between germline ends came to 10 bases. This CDR3 is 15 amino acids long. The germline CDR1 and CDR2 sequences are SGHRS and YFSETQ.

The chain couples TRBV6-4 to TRBJ2-3; D tentatively reads TRBD1 or TRBD2 (6 bases each). Germline assignment: CDR1 MRHNA and CDR2 SNTAGT. The CDR3 covers 15 residues. Trimming removed 6 bases from V and 3 bases from J, with 16 bases in between. CDR3 amino acids: CASSALGGQTDTQYF. DNA for the CDR3: TGTGCCAGCAGCGCCCTTGGGGGGCAGACAGATACGCAGTATTTT.

The chain links TRBV4-1 to TRBJ1-1; no clear D gene. The CDR3 has 15 amino acids. Germline V gene sequence: CDR1 MGHRA, CDR2 YSYEKL. V shed 1 base and J shed 10 bases, with 19 bases lying between them. In DNA form, the CDR3 reads TGCGCCAGCAGCCAAGTTTCGGTTGGGGAGTATACAGCTTTCTTT. As protein: CASSQVSVGEYTAFF.

The gene calls are TRBV7-9 and TRBJ2-7; TRBD1 aligns across 12 bases. In germline, CDR1 is SEHNR, CDR2 FQNEAQ (reference sequence). The CDR3 contains 15 residues. V lost 4 bases and J lost 5; bases outside the gene matches: 6. CDR3 coding DNA: TGTGCCAGCAGCTCGGGACAGGGGGCAAGAAACGAGCAGTACTTC. Protein product: CASSSGQGARNEQYF.

The genes are TRBV2 and TRBJ2-7; 12 nucleotides line up with TRBD1. The V gene end was trimmed by 6 bases and the J gene end by 4 bases; junction bases not matched to a gene: 4. The CDR3 consists of 14 residues. Germline V gene sequence: CDR1 SNHLY, CDR2 FYNNEI. The CDR3 here is CASSRDRGRYEQYF. DNA of the CDR3: TGTGCCAGCAGCAGGGACAGGGGGCGATACGAGCAGTACTTC.

The chain joins TRBV29-1 to TRBJ2-7; the D gene could be TRBD1 or TRBD2 (6 bases each). Germline V lookup: CDR1 SQVTM, CDR2 ANQGSEA. This CDR3 is 14 amino acids long. The germline V and J ends were trimmed by 3 bases and 4 bases, with 16 bases remaining between them. In DNA, the CDR3 is TGCAGCGTTGAGGGGGGCGGGAAACAATACGAGCAGTACTTC. As protein: CSVEGGGKQYEQYF.

The rearrangement links TRBV19 to TRBJ2-1; 8 nucleotides agree with TRBD1. Germline V gene data show CDR1 as LNHDA and CDR2 as SQIVND (reference sequence). The CDR3 consists of 13 residues. J lost 8 bases, V lost 1 base, and 1 base had no gene match. The CDR3 DNA follows: TGTGCCAGTAGTATAGTACAGGGGGATGAGCAGTTCTTC. This translates into CASSIVQGDEQFF.